This T cell receptor (beta chain) was sequenced in a study of metastatic and nonmetastatic thyroid tumors. All patients were untreated before thyroid surgery. TCRdb re-called clones via MiXCR from the PCR reads. This sample carries 12,000 or so clones, roughly 12% of them seen once, and the ten largest clones take over 9.5%. V gave up 0 bases and J gave up 11 bases, with 10 bases separating them. The CDR3 runs to 12 residues. This clone is termed medium-sized. This TCR derives from a female donor with papillary thyroid cancer or a benign thyroid nodule (not recorded which). Some clones in this sample may be carry-over from other donors' samples. The rearrangement links TRBV12-3 or TRBV12-4 to TRBJ1-1, with D tentatively TRBD1 (6 bases). Sequenced sample: blood. CDR3 sequence reads: CASSLARGGAFF. The CDR3 region has the DNA TGTGCCAGCAGTTTAGCCAGGGGCGGTGCTTTCTTT.